This T cell receptor beta chain came from a study of T-cell memory formation after mild COVID-19. Study-level points and caveats: The finding that pre-infection memory included some responding clones suggested that cross-reactive memory joined.

As regards this clonotype: Its antigen is not identified.

Trimming at V came to 4 bases and at J to 4 bases, leaving 8 bases not matched to a gene. The CDR3 is made up of 14 amino acids. Germline assignment: CDR1 SGHRS and CDR2 YFSETQ. MiXCR was run by TCRdb on the 5' RACE reads, yielding one entry per CDR3 protein. The data show 400,000 or so distinct CDR3 sequences, with roughly 20% seen just once and around 8.4% held by the top ten. The clonotype was recovered from an adult woman who had mild COVID-19 (a few samples of this study predate the infection). Cell type and time point are not known. Sequencing was carried out using PBMCs or a T cell subset sorted from them (not recorded which). V and J are TRBV5-1 and TRBJ2-7, with 7 nucleotides matching TRBD1. This CDR3 is CASSPKGAGYEQYF. The CDR3 DNA reads as TGCGCCAGCAGCCCCAAGGGGGCAGGGTACGAGCAGTACTTC.